These 20 T cell receptor beta chains originate from one sample sequenced in a study of blood T cell repertoires in COVID-19 (dated by TCRdb to 2018 to 2020). Receptor amplification or capture employed the immunoSEQ multiplex PCR assay. TCRdb took this table from immuneACCESS and kept in-frame rearrangements with V and J called. Such tables lack part of the clones; where checked against another copy, unresolved V genes explain under half of the gap, and the rest is unexplained. The sample has some 200,000 clones on record, approximately 85% of them singletons. More than 2% of the sample belongs to the ten largest clones. Sequences were obtained from peripheral blood. These TCRs come from a woman in her sixties or seventies with COVID-19, enrolled during active disease.

This chain uses TRBV6-5 with TRBJ1-4, with D maybe TRBD1 (5 bases). Germline-derived CDR1 and CDR2 are MNHEY and SVGAGI. V was shortened by 0 bases and J by 8 bases, with 10 bases between the two germline ends. There are 14 residues in the CDR3. This chain's CDR3 is CASSYSQGQEKLFF. The CDR3 DNA sequence: TGTGCCAGCAGTTACTCCCAGGGTCAGGAAAAACTGTTTTTT.

V is TRBV6-1 and J is TRBJ2-3; tentative D call: TRBD1 (7 bases). Germline assignment: CDR1 MNHNS and CDR2 SASEGT. Between the trimmed V and J ends, which lost 1 base and 4 bases, there was a span of 12 bases. The CDR3 totals 15 residues. In DNA form, the CDR3 reads TGTGCCAGCAGTGAAGAAGCAGGGGGGCCAGATACGCAGTATTTT. Translation: CASSEEAGGPDTQYF.

The CDR3 nucleotides read TGCGCCAGCAGCTGGGGAACGGGGGGCGAAGGTGAGACCCAGTACTTC. It is translated as CASSWGTGGEGETQYF. The chain is built from TRBV5-1 and TRBJ2-5; possibly TRBD2 for D (7 bases). This CDR3 is built from 16 residues. With 3 bases removed from V and 5 bases from J, the gap between germline ends came to 20 bases. Per the germline V gene, CDR1 is SGHRS and CDR2 is YFSETQ.

The chain links TRBV29-1 to TRBJ2-5; 7 bases are a match to TRBD2. Germline lookup yields CDR1 SQVTM and CDR2 ANQGSEA. The CDR3 is 14 amino acids. The junction had 7 bases not matched to a gene; V was cut back by 3 bases and J by 3 bases. As DNA, the CDR3 is TGCAGCGTTGATCACATTGGGACTAAAGAGACCCAGTACTTC. It codes for CSVDHIGTKETQYF.

The gene calls are TRBV10-2 and TRBJ2-5, with 10 bases lining up with TRBD2. The CDR3 spans 16 residues. J gave up 1 base and V 2 bases, and 4 bases lay outside the gene matches. CDR1 WSHSY and CDR2 SAAADI come from the germline V gene. The CDR3 here is CASSEGIAGGQETQYF. The CDR3 nucleotides are TGCGCCAGCAGTGAGGGGATAGCGGGGGGCCAAGAGACCCAGTACTTC.

The chain recombines TRBV7-2 with TRBJ2-3; the match to TRBD1 covers 9 bases. Germline-derived CDR1 and CDR2 are SGHTA and FQGNSA. The length of the CDR3 is 14 residues. The V and J ends lost 5 bases and 8 bases, in that order; junction bases with no gene match: 8. The CDR3 spells CASSLPDRGGTQYF. The CDR3 DNA follows: TGTGCCAGCAGCCTACCGGACAGGGGAGGTACGCAGTATTTT. Together with reference TRBV7-2 and TRBJ2-3, the CDR3 gives the full variable domain: GAGVSQSPSNKVTEKGKDVELRCDPISGHTALYWYRQSLGQGLEFLIYFQGNSAPDKSGLPSDRFSAERTGGSVSTLTIQRTQQEDSAVYLCASSLPDRGGTQYFGPGTRLTVL.

This chain uses TRBV4-3 with TRBJ2-3, with D possibly matching TRBD2 (5 bases). Germline CDR1 reads LGHNA; CDR2 reads YSLEER. Trimming cost V 0 bases and J 6 bases, with 13 bases left between them. This CDR3 spans 15 amino acids. The CDR3 DNA follows: TGCGCCAGCAGCCAAGATCAGCGGCAAGGGGATACGCAGTATTTT. Encoded protein: CASSQDQRQGDTQYF.

The chain is built from TRBV11-2 and TRBJ1-1; D gene ambiguous. CDR3 length: 13 amino acids. Trimming removed 5 bases at V and 1 base at J, with 8 bases between. Looked up from germline, CDR1 is SGHAT and CDR2 is FQNNGV. CDR3 in DNA: TGTGCCAGCAGCCGGGAGGGGAACACTGAAGCTTTCTTT. It encodes CASSREGNTEAFF.

V is TRBV2 and J is TRBJ1-5; D unresolved. CDR1 and CDR2 from the germline V gene are SNHLY and FYNNEI. The CDR3 extends over 14 amino acids. Trimming stripped 5 bases from V and 2 bases from J, with 10 bases between. The CDR3 sequence: CASSPGEGNQPQHF. The CDR3 DNA sequence: TGTGCCAGCAGTCCCGGGGAAGGCAATCAGCCCCAGCATTTT.

The chain employs TRBV15 and TRBJ2-5, with D unclear. CDR1 and CDR2 (germline): LNHNV, YYDKDF (reference sequence). V lost 3 bases, J lost 5 bases, and 13 bases lay in between. The CDR3 is 14 amino acids. CDR3 DNA: TGTGCCACCAGCAGCCTCCTAGTTTCGGAGACCCAGTACTTC. Its translation is CATSSLLVSETQYF.

V usage is TRBV7-8 and J usage is TRBJ2-5; 9 nucleotides match TRBD1. CDR1 SGHVS and CDR2 FQNEAQ come from the germline V gene. This CDR3 is built from 17 residues. The V segment lost 3 bases and the J segment 2 bases; nucleotides outside the gene matches: 10. CDR3 region: CASSFRVPGQGQETQYF. The CDR3 bases are TGTGCCAGCAGCTTTCGAGTACCGGGACAGGGACAAGAGACCCAGTACTTC. Variable domain in full (rest from reference TRBV7-8 and TRBJ2-5): GAGVSQSPRYKVAKRGQDVALRCDPISGHVSLFWYQQALGQGPEFLTYFQNEAQLDKSGLPSDRFFAERPEGSVSTLKIQRTQQEDSAVYLCASSFRVPGQGQETQYFGPGTRLLVL.

The chain combines TRBV11-3 with TRBJ2-6; 7 nucleotides line up with TRBD1. The junction had 9 bases not matched to a gene; V was cut back by 6 bases and J by 1 base. Germline assignment: CDR1 SGHNT and CDR2 YENEEA. This CDR3 contains 17 residues. The CDR3 is CASRPQGLGSGANVLTF. The CDR3 DNA follows: TGTGCCAGCAGACCACAGGGGTTGGGGTCTGGGGCCAACGTCCTGACTTTC.

This clone was found a few times. The chain links TRBV5-6 to TRBJ1-1, with a tentative D call TRBD1 (5 bases). The germline CDR1 and CDR2 sequences are SGHDT and YYEEEE. Trimming stripped 1 base from V and 6 bases from J, with 22 bases between. CDR3 size: 17 residues. This CDR3 reads CASSLFRYRYPGAEAFF. Here the CDR3 DNA reads TGTGCCAGCAGCTTGTTCCGCTACAGGTACCCAGGCGCTGAAGCTTTCTTT.

CDR3 sequence: CASSYLTATNEKLFF. DNA of the CDR3: TGTGCCAGCAGTTATCTTACGGCAACTAATGAAAAACTGTTTTTT. The gene calls are TRBV6-2 or TRBV6-3 and TRBJ1-4, with D hard to call. Germline-derived CDR1 and CDR2 are MNHEY and SVGEGT. The CDR3 is 15 residues long. V shed 3 bases and J shed 0 bases, with 8 bases lying between them.

This clone was seen ten or more times. Other DNA sequences from this sample encode an identical CDR3 as well. The chain has TRBV4-2 and TRBJ1-1, with D tentatively TRBD1 (6 bases). Germline V gene data show CDR1 as LGHNA and CDR2 as YNFKEQ. The CDR3 runs 13 residues. V was cut by 4 bases and J by 4 bases, with 10 bases left in between. Here the CDR3 DNA reads TGTGCCAGCAGCCCGAGGGGGAGCACTGAAGCTTTCTTT. Its protein is CASSPRGSTEAFF.

This clone was seen only a few times. The rearrangement joins TRBV5-4 to TRBJ1-1, with D hard to call. Trimming removed 4 bases at V and 4 bases at J, with 11 bases between. This CDR3 has 13 residues. Per the germline V gene, CDR1 is SGHNT and CDR2 is YYREEE (reference sequence). The CDR3 loop reads CASSTEEGTEAFF. The CDR3, as DNA: TGTGCCAGCAGCACGGAGGAGGGCACTGAAGCTTTCTTT. Filled out from reference TRBV5-4 and TRBJ1-1, the complete variable domain reads ETGVTQSPTHLIKTRGQQVTLRCSSQSGHNTVSWYQQALGQGPQFIFQYYREEENGRGNFPPRFSGLQFPNYSSELNVNALELDDSALYLCASSTEEGTEAFFGQGTRLTVV.

The chain employs TRBV7-3 and TRBJ2-3; the D gene is possibly TRBD2 (5 bases). Trimming cost V 2 bases and J 1 base, with 13 bases left between them. The germline CDR1 and CDR2 sequences are SGHTA and FQGTGA. The CDR3 is 16 amino acids. The CDR3 nucleotides read TGTGCCAGCAGCTTAGGAGCGGCTTCTGGCACAGATACGCAGTATTTT. Amino acid sequence: CASSLGAASGTDTQYF.

The chain couples TRBV14 to TRBJ1-2, with 10 positions matching TRBD1. Germline V gene data show CDR1 as SGHDN and CDR2 as FVKESK. CDR3 length equals 13 residues. The junction had 7 bases not matched to a gene; V was cut back by 4 bases and J by 11 bases. CDR3 sequence: CASSLDRGRGYTF. Here the CDR3 DNA reads TGTGCCAGCAGCCTCGACAGGGGGCGGGGATACACCTTC.

This chain uses TRBV6-2 or TRBV6-3 with TRBJ2-1; 7 bases match TRBD2. V dropped 5 bases and J dropped 3; count of bases not matched to a gene: 4. The CDR3 is made up of 14 amino acids. Germline V lookup: CDR1 MNHEY, CDR2 SVGEGT. In DNA, the CDR3 is TGTGCCAGCAGTGATGGGACTATCTACAATGAGCAGTTCTTC. This gives the protein CASSDGTIYNEQFF.

The V gene is TRBV11-3, the J gene TRBJ1-1; D call uncertain. The V gene's germline CDR1 is SGHNT and CDR2 YENEEA. Trimming removed 1 base from V and 5 bases from J, with 20 bases in between. This CDR3 contains 17 residues. CDR3 sequence: CASSLGPLGGESTEAFF. The CDR3 DNA reads as TGTGCCAGCAGCTTAGGGCCCTTGGGAGGAGAGAGTACTGAAGCTTTCTTT.